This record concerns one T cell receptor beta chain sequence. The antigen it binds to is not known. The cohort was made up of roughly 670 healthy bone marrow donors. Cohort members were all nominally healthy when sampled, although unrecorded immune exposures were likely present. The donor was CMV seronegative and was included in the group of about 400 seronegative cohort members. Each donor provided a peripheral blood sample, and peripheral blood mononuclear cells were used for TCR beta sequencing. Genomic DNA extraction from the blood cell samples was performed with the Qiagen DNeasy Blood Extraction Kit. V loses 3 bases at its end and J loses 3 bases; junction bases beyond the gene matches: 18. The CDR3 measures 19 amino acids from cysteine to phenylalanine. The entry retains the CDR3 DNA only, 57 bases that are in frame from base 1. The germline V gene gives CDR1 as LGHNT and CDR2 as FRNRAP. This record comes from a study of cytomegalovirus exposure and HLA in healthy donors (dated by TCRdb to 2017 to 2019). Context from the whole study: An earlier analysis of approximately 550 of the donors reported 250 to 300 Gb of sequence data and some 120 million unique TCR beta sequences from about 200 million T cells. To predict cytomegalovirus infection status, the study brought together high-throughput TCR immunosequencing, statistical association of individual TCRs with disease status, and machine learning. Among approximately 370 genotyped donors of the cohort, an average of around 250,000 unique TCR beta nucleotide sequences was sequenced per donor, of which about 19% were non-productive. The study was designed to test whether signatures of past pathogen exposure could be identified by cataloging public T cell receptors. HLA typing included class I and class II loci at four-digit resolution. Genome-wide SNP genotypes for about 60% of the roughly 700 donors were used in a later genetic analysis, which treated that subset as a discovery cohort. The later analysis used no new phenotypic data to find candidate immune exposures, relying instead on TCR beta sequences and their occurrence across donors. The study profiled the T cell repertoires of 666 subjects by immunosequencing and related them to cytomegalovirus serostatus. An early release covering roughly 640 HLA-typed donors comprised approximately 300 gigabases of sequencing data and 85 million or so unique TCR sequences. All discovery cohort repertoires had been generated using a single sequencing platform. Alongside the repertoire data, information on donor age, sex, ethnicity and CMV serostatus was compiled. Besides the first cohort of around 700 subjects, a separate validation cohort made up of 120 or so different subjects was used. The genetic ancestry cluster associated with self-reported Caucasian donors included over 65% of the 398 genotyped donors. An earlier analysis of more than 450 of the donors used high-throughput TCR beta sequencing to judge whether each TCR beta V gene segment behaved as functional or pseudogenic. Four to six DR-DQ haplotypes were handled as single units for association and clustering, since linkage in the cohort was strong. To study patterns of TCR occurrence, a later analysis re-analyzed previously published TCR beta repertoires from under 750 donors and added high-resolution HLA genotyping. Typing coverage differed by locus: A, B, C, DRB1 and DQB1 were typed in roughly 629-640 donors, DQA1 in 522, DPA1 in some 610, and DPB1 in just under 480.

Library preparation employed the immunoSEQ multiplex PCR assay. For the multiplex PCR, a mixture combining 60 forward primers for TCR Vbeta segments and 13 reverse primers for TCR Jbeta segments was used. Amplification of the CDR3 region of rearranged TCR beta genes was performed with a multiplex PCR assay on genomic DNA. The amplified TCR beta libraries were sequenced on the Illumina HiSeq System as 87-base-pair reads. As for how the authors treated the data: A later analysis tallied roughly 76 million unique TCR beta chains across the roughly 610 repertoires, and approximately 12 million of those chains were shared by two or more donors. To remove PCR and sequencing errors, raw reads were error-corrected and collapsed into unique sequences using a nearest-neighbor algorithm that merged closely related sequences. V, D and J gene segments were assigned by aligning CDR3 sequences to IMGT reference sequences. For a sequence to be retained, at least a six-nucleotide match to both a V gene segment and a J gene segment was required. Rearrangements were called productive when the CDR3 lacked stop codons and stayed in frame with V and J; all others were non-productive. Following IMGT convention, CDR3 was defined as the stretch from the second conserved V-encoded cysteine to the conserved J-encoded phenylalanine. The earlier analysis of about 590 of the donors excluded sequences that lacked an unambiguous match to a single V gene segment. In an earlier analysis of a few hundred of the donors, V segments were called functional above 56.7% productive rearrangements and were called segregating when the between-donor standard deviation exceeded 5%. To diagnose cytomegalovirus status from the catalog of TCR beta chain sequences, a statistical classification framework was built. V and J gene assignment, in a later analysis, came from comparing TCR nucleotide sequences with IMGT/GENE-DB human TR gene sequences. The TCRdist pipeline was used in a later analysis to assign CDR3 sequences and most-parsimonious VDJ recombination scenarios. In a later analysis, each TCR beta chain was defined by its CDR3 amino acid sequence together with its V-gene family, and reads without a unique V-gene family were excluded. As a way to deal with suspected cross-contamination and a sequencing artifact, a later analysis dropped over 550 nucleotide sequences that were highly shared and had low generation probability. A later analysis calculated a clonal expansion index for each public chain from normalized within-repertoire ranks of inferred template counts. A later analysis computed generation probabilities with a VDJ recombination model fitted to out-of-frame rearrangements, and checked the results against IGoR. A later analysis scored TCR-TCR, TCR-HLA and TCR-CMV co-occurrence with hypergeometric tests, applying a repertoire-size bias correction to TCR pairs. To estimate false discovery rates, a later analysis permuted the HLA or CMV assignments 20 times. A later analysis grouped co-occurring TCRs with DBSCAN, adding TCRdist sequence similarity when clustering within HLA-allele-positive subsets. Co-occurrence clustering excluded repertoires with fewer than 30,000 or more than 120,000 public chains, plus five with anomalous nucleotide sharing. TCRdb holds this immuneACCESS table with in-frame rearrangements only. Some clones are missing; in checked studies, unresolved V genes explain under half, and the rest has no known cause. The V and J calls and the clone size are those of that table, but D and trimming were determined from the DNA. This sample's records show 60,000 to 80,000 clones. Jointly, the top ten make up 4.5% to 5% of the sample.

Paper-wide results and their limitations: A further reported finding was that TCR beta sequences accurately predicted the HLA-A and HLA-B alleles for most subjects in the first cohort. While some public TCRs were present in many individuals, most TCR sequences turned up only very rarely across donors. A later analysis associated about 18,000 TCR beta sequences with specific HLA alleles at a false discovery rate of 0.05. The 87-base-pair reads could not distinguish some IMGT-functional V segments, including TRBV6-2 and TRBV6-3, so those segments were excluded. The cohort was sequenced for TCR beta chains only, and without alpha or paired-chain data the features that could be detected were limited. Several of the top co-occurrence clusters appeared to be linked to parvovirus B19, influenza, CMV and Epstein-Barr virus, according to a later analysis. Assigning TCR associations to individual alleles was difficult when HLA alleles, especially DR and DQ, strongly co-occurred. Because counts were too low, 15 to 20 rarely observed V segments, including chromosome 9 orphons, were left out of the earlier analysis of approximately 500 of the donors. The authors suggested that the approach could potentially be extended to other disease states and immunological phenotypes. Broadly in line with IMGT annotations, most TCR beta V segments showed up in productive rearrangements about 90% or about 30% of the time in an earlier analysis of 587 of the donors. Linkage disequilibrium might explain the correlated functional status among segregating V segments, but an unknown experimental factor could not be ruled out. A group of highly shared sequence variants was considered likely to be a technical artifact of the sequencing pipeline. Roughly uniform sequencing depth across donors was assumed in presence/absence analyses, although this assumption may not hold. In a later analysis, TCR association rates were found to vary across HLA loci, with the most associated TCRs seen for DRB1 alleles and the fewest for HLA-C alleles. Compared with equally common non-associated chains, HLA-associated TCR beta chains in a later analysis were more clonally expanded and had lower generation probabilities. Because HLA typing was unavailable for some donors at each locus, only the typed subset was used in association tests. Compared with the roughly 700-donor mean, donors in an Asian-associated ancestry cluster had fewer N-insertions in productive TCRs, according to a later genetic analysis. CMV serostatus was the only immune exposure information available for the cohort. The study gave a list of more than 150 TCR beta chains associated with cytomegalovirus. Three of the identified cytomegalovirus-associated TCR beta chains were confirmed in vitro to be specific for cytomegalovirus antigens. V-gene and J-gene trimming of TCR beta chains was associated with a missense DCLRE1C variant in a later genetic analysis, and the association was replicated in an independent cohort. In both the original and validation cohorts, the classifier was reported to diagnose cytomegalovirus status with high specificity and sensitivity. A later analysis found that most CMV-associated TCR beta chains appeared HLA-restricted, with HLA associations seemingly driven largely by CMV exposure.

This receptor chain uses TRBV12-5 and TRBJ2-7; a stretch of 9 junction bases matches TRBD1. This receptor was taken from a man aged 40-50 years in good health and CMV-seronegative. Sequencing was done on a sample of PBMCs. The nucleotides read TGTGCTAGTGGTTTTGCCTCCGGGACAGGGAGTAGGAATCACTACGAGCAGTACTTC. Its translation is CASGFASGTGSRNHYEQYF.